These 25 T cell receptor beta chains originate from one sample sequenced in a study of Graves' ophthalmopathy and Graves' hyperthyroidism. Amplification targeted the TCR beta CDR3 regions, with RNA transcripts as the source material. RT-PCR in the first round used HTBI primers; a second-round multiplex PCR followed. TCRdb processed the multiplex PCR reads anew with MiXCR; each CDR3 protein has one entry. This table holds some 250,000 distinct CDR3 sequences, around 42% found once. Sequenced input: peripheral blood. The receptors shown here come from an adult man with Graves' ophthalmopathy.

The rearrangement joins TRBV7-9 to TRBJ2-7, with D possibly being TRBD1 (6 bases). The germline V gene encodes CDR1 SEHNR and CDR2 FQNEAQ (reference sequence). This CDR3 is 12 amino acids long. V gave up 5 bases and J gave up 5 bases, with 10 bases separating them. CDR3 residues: CASSAQGHEQYF. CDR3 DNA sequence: TGTGCCAGCAGCGCACAGGGCCACGAGCAGTACTTC.

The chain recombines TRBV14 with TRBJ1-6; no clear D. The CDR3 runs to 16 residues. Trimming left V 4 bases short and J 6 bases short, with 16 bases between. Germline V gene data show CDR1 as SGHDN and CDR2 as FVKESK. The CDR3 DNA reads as TGTGCCAGCAGCCTCCTAAGCGGTGGATTTAATTCACCCCTCCACTTT. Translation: CASSLLSGGFNSPLHF.

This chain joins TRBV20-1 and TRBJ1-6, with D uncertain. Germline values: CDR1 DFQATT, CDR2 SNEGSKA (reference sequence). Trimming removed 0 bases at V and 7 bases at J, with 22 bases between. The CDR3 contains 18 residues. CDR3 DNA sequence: TGCAGTGCTAGAGACACCGCGGAGACCAGTACCCTAAATTCACCCCTCCACTTT. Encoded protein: CSARDTAETSTLNSPLHF.

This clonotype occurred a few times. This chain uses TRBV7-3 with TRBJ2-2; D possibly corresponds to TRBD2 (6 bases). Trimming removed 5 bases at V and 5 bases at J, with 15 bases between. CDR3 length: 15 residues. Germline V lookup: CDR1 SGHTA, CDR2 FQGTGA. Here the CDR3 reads CASSRRGSGTGELFF. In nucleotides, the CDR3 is TGTGCCAGCAGCCGTCGGGGGTCAGGGACCGGGGAGCTGTTTTTT.

This chain's CDR3 is CASSPPSSRARNTEAFF. The CDR3 region has the DNA TGTGCCAGCAGCCCCCCCTCCAGCAGGGCCAGGAACACTGAAGCTTTCTTT. The rearrangement uses TRBV7-9 and TRBJ1-1; tentative D call: TRBD1 (5 bases). V was pared by 5 bases and J by 1 base, with 20 bases between. Germline loops: CDR1 SEHNR, CDR2 FQNEAQ (reference sequence). CDR3 length: 17 residues. Looking up the rest from reference TRBV7-9 and TRBJ1-1 gives the full variable domain: DTGVSQNPRHKITKRGQNVTFRCDPISEHNRLYWYRQTLGQGPEFLTYFQNEAQLEKSRLLSDRFSAERPKGSFSTLEIQRTEQGDSAMYLCASSPPSSRARNTEAFFGQGTRLTVV.

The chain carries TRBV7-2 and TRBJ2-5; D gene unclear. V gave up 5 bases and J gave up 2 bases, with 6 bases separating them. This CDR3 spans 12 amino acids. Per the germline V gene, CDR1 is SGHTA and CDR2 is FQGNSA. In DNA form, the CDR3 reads TGTGCCAGCAGCACCCAACAAGAGACCCAGTACTTC. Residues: CASSTQQETQYF. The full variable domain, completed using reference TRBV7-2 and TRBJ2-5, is GAGVSQSPSNKVTEKGKDVELRCDPISGHTALYWYRQSLGQGLEFLIYFQGNSAPDKSGLPSDRFSAERTGGSVSTLTIQRTQQEDSAVYLCASSTQQETQYFGPGTRLLVL.

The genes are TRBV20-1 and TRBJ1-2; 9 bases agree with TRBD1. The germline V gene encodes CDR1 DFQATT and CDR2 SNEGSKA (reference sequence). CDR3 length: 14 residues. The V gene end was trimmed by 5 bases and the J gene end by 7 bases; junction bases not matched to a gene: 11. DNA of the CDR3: TGCAGTGCTCGGACCGGGACAGGGTCGGCTGGCTACACCTTC. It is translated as CSARTGTGSAGYTF.

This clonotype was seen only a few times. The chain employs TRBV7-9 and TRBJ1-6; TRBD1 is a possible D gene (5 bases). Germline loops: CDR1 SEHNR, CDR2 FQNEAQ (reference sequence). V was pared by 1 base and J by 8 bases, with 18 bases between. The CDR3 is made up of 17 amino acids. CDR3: CASSLEASGLHYSPLHF. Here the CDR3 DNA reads TGTGCCAGCAGCTTAGAGGCGTCGGGACTGCATTATTCACCCCTCCACTTT.

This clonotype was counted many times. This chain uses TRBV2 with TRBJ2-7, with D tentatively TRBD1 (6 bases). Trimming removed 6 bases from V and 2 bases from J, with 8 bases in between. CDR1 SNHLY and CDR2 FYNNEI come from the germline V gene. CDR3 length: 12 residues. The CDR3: CASSRQAYEQYF. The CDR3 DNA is TGTGCCAGCAGCCGACAGGCCTACGAGCAGTACTTC.

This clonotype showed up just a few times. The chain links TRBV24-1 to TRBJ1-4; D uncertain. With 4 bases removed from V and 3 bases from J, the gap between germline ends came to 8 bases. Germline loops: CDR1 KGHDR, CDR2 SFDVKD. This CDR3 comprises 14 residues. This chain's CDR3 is CATSDPAANEKLFF. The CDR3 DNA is TGTGCCACCAGTGACCCGGCTGCTAATGAAAAACTGTTTTTT.

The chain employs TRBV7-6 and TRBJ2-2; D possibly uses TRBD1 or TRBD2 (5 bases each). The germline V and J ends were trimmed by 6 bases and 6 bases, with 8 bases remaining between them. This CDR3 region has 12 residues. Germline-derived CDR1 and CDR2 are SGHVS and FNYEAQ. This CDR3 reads CASRGVPGELFF. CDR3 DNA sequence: TGTGCCAGCAGGGGGGTCCCCGGGGAGCTGTTTTTT.

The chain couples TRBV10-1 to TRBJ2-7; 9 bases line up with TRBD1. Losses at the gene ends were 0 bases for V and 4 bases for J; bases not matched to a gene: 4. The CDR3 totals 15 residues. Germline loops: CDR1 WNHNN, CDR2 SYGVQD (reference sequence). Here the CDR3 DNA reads TGCGCCAGCAGTGAGTCGAAACAGGGGGCTTACGAGCAGTACTTC. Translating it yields CASSESKQGAYEQYF.

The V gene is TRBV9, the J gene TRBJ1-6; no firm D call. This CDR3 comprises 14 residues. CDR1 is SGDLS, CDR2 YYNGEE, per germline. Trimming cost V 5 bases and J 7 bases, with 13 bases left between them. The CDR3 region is CASSTQNRNSPLHF. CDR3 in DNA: TGTGCCAGCAGTACACAAAACAGAAATTCACCCCTCCACTTT.

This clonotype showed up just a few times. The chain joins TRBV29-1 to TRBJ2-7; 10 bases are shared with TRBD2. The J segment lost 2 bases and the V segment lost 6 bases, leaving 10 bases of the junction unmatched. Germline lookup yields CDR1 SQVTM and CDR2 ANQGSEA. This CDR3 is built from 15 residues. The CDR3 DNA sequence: TGCAGCGTCGCGACCCAAAGCGGGGGGGCCTACGAGCAGTACTTC. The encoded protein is CSVATQSGGAYEQYF.

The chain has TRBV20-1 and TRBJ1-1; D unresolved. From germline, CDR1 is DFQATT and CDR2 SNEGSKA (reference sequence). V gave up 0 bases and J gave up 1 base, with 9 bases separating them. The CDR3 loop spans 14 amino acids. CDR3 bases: TGCAGTGCTAGAGATCCCACAAAGAACACTGAAGCTTTCTTT. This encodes CSARDPTKNTEAFF.

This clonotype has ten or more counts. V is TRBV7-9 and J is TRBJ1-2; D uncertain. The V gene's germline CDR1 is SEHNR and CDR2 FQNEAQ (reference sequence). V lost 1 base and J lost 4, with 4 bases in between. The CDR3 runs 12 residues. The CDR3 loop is CASSLVSYGYTF. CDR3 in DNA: TGTGCCAGCAGCTTAGTCAGCTATGGCTACACCTTC.

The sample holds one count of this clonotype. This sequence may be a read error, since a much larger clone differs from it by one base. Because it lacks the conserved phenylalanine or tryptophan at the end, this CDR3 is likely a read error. The CDR3 DNA sequence: TGTGCCAGCAGTCCCCGGGAGGACCGATATAGCAATCAGCCCCAGCATCTT. Amino acid sequence: CASSPREDRYSNQPQHL. The chain employs TRBV25-1 and TRBJ1-5, with D hard to call. The germline V gene encodes CDR1 MGHDK and CDR2 SYGVNS. The V and J ends lost 5 bases and 0 bases respectively, with 17 bases between them. This CDR3 spans 17 amino acids.

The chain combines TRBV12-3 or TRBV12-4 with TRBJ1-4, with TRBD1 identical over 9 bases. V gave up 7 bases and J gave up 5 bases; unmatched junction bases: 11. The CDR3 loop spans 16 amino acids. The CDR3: CASTSLGGQGNEKLFF. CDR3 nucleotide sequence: TGTGCCAGCACCTCCCTAGGGGGACAGGGAAATGAAAAACTGTTTTTT.

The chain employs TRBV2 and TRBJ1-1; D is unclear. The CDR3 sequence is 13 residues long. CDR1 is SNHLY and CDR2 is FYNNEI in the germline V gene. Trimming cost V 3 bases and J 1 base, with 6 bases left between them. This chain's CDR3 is CASSDRPNTEAFF. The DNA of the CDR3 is TGTGCCAGCAGTGACAGGCCGAACACTGAAGCTTTCTTT.

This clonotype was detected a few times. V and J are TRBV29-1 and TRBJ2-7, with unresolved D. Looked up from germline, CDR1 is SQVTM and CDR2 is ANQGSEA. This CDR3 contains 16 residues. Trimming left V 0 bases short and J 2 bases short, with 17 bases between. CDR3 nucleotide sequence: TGCAGCGTTGAAGATCCCAGAGACGGAAGAACCTACGAGCAGTACTTC. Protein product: CSVEDPRDGRTYEQYF.

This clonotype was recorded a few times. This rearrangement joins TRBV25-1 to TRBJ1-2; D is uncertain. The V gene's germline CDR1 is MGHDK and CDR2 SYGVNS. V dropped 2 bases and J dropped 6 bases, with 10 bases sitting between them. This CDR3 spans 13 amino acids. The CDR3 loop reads CASSETSQNGYTF. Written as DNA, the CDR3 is TGTGCCAGCAGTGAAACATCACAAAATGGCTACACCTTC.

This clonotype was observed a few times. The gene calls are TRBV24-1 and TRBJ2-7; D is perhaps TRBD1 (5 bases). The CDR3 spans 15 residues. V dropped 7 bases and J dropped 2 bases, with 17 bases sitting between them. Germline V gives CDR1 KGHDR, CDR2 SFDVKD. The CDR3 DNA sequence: TGTGCCACCAGGATAACAGGAGCCATTCCCTACGAGCAGTACTTC. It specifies CATRITGAIPYEQYF.

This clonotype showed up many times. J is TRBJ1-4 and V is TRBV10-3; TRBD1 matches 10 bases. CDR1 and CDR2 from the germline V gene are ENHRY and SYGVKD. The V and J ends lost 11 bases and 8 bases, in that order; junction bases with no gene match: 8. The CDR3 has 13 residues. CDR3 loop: CAHKGQGHEKLFF. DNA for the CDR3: TGTGCCCACAAGGGACAGGGGCACGAAAAACTGTTTTTT.

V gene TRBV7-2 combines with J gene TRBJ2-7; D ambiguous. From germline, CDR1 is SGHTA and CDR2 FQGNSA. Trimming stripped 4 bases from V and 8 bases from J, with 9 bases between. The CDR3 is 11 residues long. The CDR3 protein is CASSSGRKQYF. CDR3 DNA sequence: TGTGCCAGCAGCTCTGGTAGGAAGCAGTACTTC.

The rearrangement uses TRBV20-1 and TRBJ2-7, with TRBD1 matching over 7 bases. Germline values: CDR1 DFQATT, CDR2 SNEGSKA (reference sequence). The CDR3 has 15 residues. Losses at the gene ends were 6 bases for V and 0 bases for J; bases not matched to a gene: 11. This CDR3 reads CSAARPTGSSYEQYF. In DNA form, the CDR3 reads TGCAGTGCCGCTAGGCCGACAGGGAGCTCCTACGAGCAGTACTTC.